Following are 15 T cell receptor beta chains from one sample sequenced in a study of TIL therapy for anti-PD-1-resistant metastatic lung cancer. Documented time point: pre-treatment sample, taken before nivolumab and TIL therapy. Tumor tissue came from excised metastases, mostly pleural nodules or supraclavicular lymph nodes. Sequencing used immunoSEQ v3. Repertoires were generated with immunoSEQ multiplex PCR, while TCRdb's copy carries only in-frame clones and drops some. This table holds fewer than 30,000 clones, less than 65% found once. The sequenced sample was tumor tissue, obtained at baseline. The receptors derive from a woman aged 30-79 years with non-small cell lung cancer.

The V gene is TRBV27, the J gene TRBJ2-7; D call uncertain. V lost 2 bases to trimming and J lost 6 bases, with 11 bases between them. Germline CDR1 reads MNHEY; CDR2 reads SMNVEV (reference sequence). This CDR3 has 13 residues. The DNA of the CDR3 is TGTGCCAGCAGTTTAAAGAGGCACGCCGAGCAGTACTTC. It is translated as CASSLKRHAEQYF.

The chain combines TRBV7-9 with TRBJ1-1; D is uncertain. CDR1 and CDR2 (germline): SEHNR, FQNEAQ (reference sequence). Trimming took 1 base from V and 5 from J, leaving 11 bases between them. CDR3 length: 14 amino acids. The CDR3 is CASSLVGGRTEAFF. CDR3 in DNA: TGTGCCAGCAGCTTAGTTGGCGGGAGGACTGAAGCTTTCTTT.

The V call is TRBV7-9, the J call TRBJ1-5, with 7 bases aligning to TRBD1. The V and J ends lost 5 bases and 6 bases, in that order; junction bases with no gene match: 7. Germline CDR1 and CDR2: SEHNR and FQNEAQ (reference sequence). The CDR3 extends over 14 amino acids. The CDR3 DNA sequence: TGTGCCAGCAGCCCTGACAGGGTACCTCAGCCCCAGCATTTT. Encoded protein: CASSPDRVPQPQHF.

This sequence joins TRBV5-1 and TRBJ2-2; no reliable D call. The CDR3 consists of 17 residues. CDR1 is SGHRS and CDR2 is YFSETQ in the germline V gene. Trimming shortened V by 0 bases and J by 2 bases, and 14 bases separated the two germline ends. Here the CDR3 DNA reads TGCGCCAGCAGCTTGGGTGGATCGGCTTTTAACACCGGGGAGCTGTTTTTT. This gives the protein CASSLGGSAFNTGELFF. Based on the CDR3 plus reference TRBV5-1 and TRBJ2-2, the full variable domain is KAGVTQTPRYLIKTRGQQVTLSCSPISGHRSVSWYQQTPGQGLQFLFEYFSETQRNKGNFPGRFSGRQFSNSRSEMNVSTLELGDSALYLCASSLGGSAFNTGELFFGEGSRLTVL.

The chain employs TRBV27 and TRBJ1-1, with no clear D. The CDR3 totals 15 residues. CDR1 is MNHEY, CDR2 SMNVEV, per germline (reference sequence). Trimming removed 6 bases at V and 3 bases at J, with 17 bases between. The CDR3: CASSPIGFGDTEAFF. In DNA form, the CDR3 reads TGTGCCAGCAGCCCGATTGGATTTGGGGACACTGAAGCTTTCTTT.

The chain couples TRBV7-7 to TRBJ2-1, with 7 bases that match TRBD2. With 3 bases clipped from V and 8 bases from J, the junction kept 4 bases outside the gene matches. The germline V gene has CDR1 SSHAT and CDR2 FNYEAQ (reference sequence). The CDR3 totals 13 residues. The CDR3 coding sequence is TGTGCCAGCAGCTTTTTAGCGGGCTATGAGCAGTTCTTC. It translates to CASSFLAGYEQFF.

This clone showed up just a few times. The chain carries TRBV10-2 and TRBJ2-2; D is unresolved. Germline-derived CDR1 and CDR2 are WSHSY and SAAADI. Between the trimmed V and J ends, which lost 0 bases and 5 bases, there was a span of 7 bases. The length of the CDR3 is 14 residues. CDR3 in amino acids: CASSESTATGELFF. DNA for the CDR3: TGCGCCAGCAGTGAGTCGACTGCTACCGGGGAGCTGTTTTTT.

The chain has TRBV29-1 and TRBJ1-2; the match to TRBD1 covers 8 bases. The germline CDR1 and CDR2 sequences are SQVTM and ANQGSEA. There are 12 residues in the CDR3. After removal of 8 bases from V and 7 bases from J, the junction contained 9 bases not matched to a gene. CDR3 sequence: CSLGQGAAGYTF. For the CDR3, the DNA is TGCAGCCTAGGGCAGGGGGCGGCTGGCTACACCTTC.

This clone was detected once. The chain links TRBV6-5 to TRBJ2-1; 9 nucleotides line up with TRBD1. The CDR3 runs to 15 residues. The trim removed 0 bases at V and 6 bases at J, leaving 3 bases unmatched. Germline lookup yields CDR1 MNHEY and CDR2 SVGAGI. CDR3 amino acids: CASSYSTGGLNEQFF. DNA for the CDR3: TGTGCCAGCAGTTACTCGACAGGGGGTCTCAATGAGCAGTTCTTC.

V and J are TRBV19 and TRBJ2-3, with D hard to call. Per the germline V gene, CDR1 is LNHDA and CDR2 is SQIVND (reference sequence). This CDR3 contains 13 residues. Trimming shortened V by 7 bases and J by 2 bases, and 10 bases separated the two germline ends. CDR3 nucleotides: TGTGCCAGTAAGTCGGGTTACACAGATACGCAGTATTTT. It translates to CASKSGYTDTQYF.

The chain combines TRBV14 with TRBJ1-5; D may be TRBD1 (5 bases). The CDR3 length is 15 residues. Germline values: CDR1 SGHDN, CDR2 FVKESK. The V end was cut by 4 bases, the J end by 7 bases, with 17 bases between. The CDR3 DNA sequence: TGTGCCAGCAGCCCGACTGGGACGAGATGGCAGCCCCAGCATTTT. Translated, it gives CASSPTGTRWQPQHF.

This chain uses TRBV10-2 with TRBJ2-7; D is perhaps TRBD2 (6 bases). Germline V gene sequence: CDR1 WSHSY, CDR2 SAAADI. V was clipped by 7 bases and J by 2 bases, with 12 bases between them. CDR3 length equals 13 residues. The CDR3 coding sequence is TGCGCCAGCACTCCGGGACTTCCCTACGAGCAGTACTTC. Translation gives CASTPGLPYEQYF.

The chain combines TRBV6-6 with TRBJ1-4, with TRBD1 matching over 7 bases. In germline, CDR1 is MNHNY, CDR2 SVGAGI (reference sequence). Trimming at V came to 5 bases and at J to 6 bases, leaving 9 bases not matched to a gene. The CDR3 has 15 residues. The CDR3 is CASSGEGARYEKLFF. The CDR3, as DNA: TGTGCCAGCAGTGGCGAGGGGGCAAGGTATGAAAAACTGTTTTTT.

V and J are TRBV19 and TRBJ1-1; D perhaps matches TRBD1 (5 bases). CDR3 length equals 17 residues. CDR1 and CDR2 (germline): LNHDA, SQIVND (reference sequence). V gave up 7 bases and J gave up 0 bases, with 21 bases separating them. CDR3 DNA sequence: TGTGCCAGTAATCCGGAATGGGCAGGGAGAATGAACACTGAAGCTTTCTTT. Protein product: CASNPEWAGRMNTEAFF.

In its sample, this clone was seen a few times. V is TRBV2 and J is TRBJ1-1, with D tentatively TRBD1 (5 bases). Germline values: CDR1 SNHLY, CDR2 FYNNEI. The CDR3 runs 14 residues. Trimming took off 1 base at V and 8 bases at J, with 14 bases between the two ends. The CDR3 DNA reads TGTGCCAGCAGTGAAGGGGTCGGAAACAGGGAAGCTTTCTTT. Protein sequence: CASSEGVGNREAFF.